This TCR beta chain is from a study of T cell changes during pregnancy in multiple sclerosis (dated by TCRdb to 2018 to 2020). Broadly, across the study: The study looked at changes in the T cell repertoire across pregnancy in women with multiple sclerosis.

The library was obtained by the immunoSEQ multiplex PCR assay. Imported from immuneACCESS, the table was reduced by TCRdb to in-frame sequences with V and J called. These copies leave out some clones; in studies compared against another copy, an unresolved V gene accounts for under half, and the cause of the remainder is not known. For this sample the table gives about 40,000 clones, of which roughly 93% were detected only once. 0.41% of the sample belongs to the ten largest clones. CDR1 and CDR2 (SGHVS, FNYEAQ) derive from the germline V gene. V is shortened by 3 bases, J by 1 base, and the region joining them spans 10 bases. There are 14 amino acids in the CDR3, from cysteine to phenylalanine inclusive. Solely the CDR3 DNA is kept, with 42 bases framed from the first base. About this clone itself: This clone's antigen is unknown. Base qualities are not at hand, and no much larger clone is one base apart.

This clonotype originated in a female donor with multiple sclerosis, enrolled in a pregnancy study. The material was CD4+ T cells from peripheral blood mononuclear cells, obtained in the first trimester of pregnancy. In this chain, TRBV7-6 is recombined with TRBJ2-7, and TRBD1 may be the D gene, going by 5 matching bases. At the DNA level, the sequence is TGTGCCAGCAGCTTTCAATCAGGGTCCTACGAGCAGTACTTC. This encodes CASSFQSGSYEQYF.